Listed here are 2 T cell receptor beta chains from one sample, sequenced in a study of immune heterogeneity within non-small cell lung tumors. Multiplex PCR amplified TCR beta CDR3 with 32 V and 13 J primers. In TCRdb, the multiplex PCR reads were re-called with MiXCR into one record per CDR3 protein. The data show roughly 15,000 distinct CDR3 sequences, with 30% seen just once and roughly 15% held by the top ten. Template input, which was bulk tumor genomic DNA, totaled 600 to 700 ng per sample. Several biopsies per primary tumor were taken during surgery, spaced as far apart as possible. Enrolled individuals presented with untreated, newly diagnosed non-small cell lung cancer and received curative surgery. Material: lung tumor tissue. The receptors were gathered from a woman aged 45-65 years with non-small cell lung cancer.

As regards this clonotype: Germline and junction disagree at one end, which may indicate a read error. This chain's CDR3 is CASSRGGTSGYDQYF. CDR3 nucleotides: TGTGCCAGCAGCAGGGGGGGGACTAGCGGCTACGATCAGTACTTC. The chain combines TRBV28 with TRBJ2-7, with TRBD2 matching over 11 bases. There are 15 residues in the CDR3. Germline V gene sequence: CDR1 MDHEN, CDR2 SYDVKM.

A remark on this clonotype: Being one base from a much bigger clone, this may be a read error. The rearrangement uses TRBV6-2 or TRBV6-3 and TRBJ2-7, with 7 bases identical to TRBD2. The CDR3 runs to 14 residues. CDR1 and CDR2 (germline): MNHEY, SVGEGT. The CDR3 DNA reads TGTGCCAGCACGGAGAAGGGAGGGTCCTACGGGCAGTACTTC. This translates into CASTEKGGSYGQYF.